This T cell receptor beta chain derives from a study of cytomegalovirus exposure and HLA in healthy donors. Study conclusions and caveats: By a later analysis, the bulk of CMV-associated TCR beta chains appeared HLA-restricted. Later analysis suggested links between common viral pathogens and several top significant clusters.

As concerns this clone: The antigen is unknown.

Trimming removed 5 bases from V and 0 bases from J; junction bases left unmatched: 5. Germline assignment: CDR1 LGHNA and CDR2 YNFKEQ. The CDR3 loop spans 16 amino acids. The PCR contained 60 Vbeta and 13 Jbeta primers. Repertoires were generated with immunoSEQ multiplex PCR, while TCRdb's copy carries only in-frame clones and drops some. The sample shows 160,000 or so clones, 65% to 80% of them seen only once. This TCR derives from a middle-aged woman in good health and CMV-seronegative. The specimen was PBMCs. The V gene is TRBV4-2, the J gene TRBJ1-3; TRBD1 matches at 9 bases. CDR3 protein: CASSTPTGGSGNTIYF. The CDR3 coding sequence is TGTGCCAGCAGCACACCGACAGGGGGCTCTGGAAACACCATATATTTT.